This T cell receptor beta chain was sequenced in a study of cytomegalovirus exposure and HLA in healthy donors (dated by TCRdb to 2016 to 2017). About the investigation overall: According to an earlier analysis of around 600 of the donors, 150 million to 200 million T cells yielded some 120 million unique TCR beta sequences and more than 250 Gb of sequence data. Among 300 to 500 genotyped donors of the cohort, an average of around 220,000 unique TCR beta nucleotide sequences was sequenced per donor, of which about 20% were non-productive. The number of donors typed differed by locus, with about 629-630 for A, B, C, DRB1 and DQB1, roughly 520 for DQA1, 600 to 610 for DPA1, and around 450 for DPB1. Rather than using new phenotypic data, the later analysis identified candidate immune exposures from TCR beta sequences and from how often those sequences occurred across donors. Both class I and class II loci were covered by HLA typing, at four-digit resolution. The T cell repertoires of 666 subjects were profiled by immunosequencing and related to cytomegalovirus serostatus. Because of strong linkage in the cohort, roughly five DR-DQ haplotypes were treated as single units for association and clustering. Of the approximately 400 genotyped donors, approximately 80% were placed in the genetic ancestry cluster associated with self-reported Caucasian donors. In a later genetic analysis, genome-wide SNP genotypes for about 55% of the roughly 700 donors were used, and that subset was treated as a discovery cohort. The study aimed to test whether signatures of past pathogen exposure could be identified by cataloging public T cell receptors. To decide whether each TCR beta V gene segment behaved as functional or pseudogenic, an earlier analysis of fewer than 750 of the donors relied on high-throughput TCR beta sequencing. High-throughput TCR immunosequencing, statistical association of individual TCRs with disease status, and machine learning were combined to predict cytomegalovirus infection status. In addition to the first cohort of 666 subjects, a separate validation cohort of 120 different subjects was used. In a later analysis, previously published TCR beta repertoires from 666 donors were re-analyzed and high-resolution HLA genotyping was added so that TCR occurrence patterns could be studied. An early release that covered more than 550 HLA-typed donors contained approximately 300 gigabases of sequencing data and tens of millions of unique TCR sequences. All discovery cohort repertoires had been generated on a single sequencing platform. Donor age, sex, ethnicity and CMV serostatus were compiled alongside the repertoire data. What the authors observed across the whole study: Sequencing depth was assumed to be roughly uniform across donors in the presence/absence analyses, though that assumption may not hold. In the study, around 150 TCR beta chains were listed as associated with cytomegalovirus. In a later analysis, several top co-occurrence clusters were reported to appear linked to parvovirus B19, influenza, CMV and Epstein-Barr virus. Across donors, most TCR sequences were observed very rarely, whereas some public TCRs were present in many individuals. It was suggested by the authors that the approach could potentially be generalized to other disease states and immunological phenotypes. A few of the identified cytomegalovirus-associated TCR beta chains were confirmed in vitro to be specific for cytomegalovirus antigens. Correlated functional status among segregating V segments might reflect linkage disequilibrium, but an unknown experimental factor could not be ruled out. A group of highly shared sequence variants was considered likely to be a technical artifact of the sequencing pipeline. A later analysis found that TCR association rates varied across HLA loci, with DRB1 alleles showing the most associated TCRs and HLA-C alleles the fewest. Some IMGT-functional V segments, including TRBV6-2 and TRBV6-3, could not be told apart with the 87-base-pair reads, so those segments were excluded. A later genetic analysis associated a missense DCLRE1C variant with V-gene and J-gene trimming of TCR beta chains, and an independent cohort replicated the association. Assigning TCR associations to individual alleles was difficult when HLA alleles, especially DR and DQ, strongly co-occurred. HLA typing was unavailable for some donors at each locus, so association tests used only the typed subset. A later analysis found that most CMV-associated TCR beta chains appeared HLA-restricted, with HLA associations seemingly driven largely by CMV exposure. In this cohort, only TCR beta chains were sequenced, and detectable features were limited by the absence of alpha or paired-chain data. Compared with equally common non-associated chains, HLA-associated TCR beta chains in a later analysis were more clonally expanded and had lower generation probabilities. According to a later genetic analysis, donors in an Asian-associated ancestry cluster had fewer N-insertions in productive TCRs than the approximately 700-donor mean. An earlier analysis of some 590 of the donors showed that most TCR beta V segments appeared in productive rearrangements either about 90% or about 30% of the time, which broadly matched IMGT annotations. A further reported finding was that TCR beta sequences accurately predicted the HLA-A and HLA-B alleles for most subjects in the first cohort. The classifier was reported to diagnose cytomegalovirus status with high specificity and sensitivity in both the original cohort and the validation cohort. The earlier analysis of about 600 of the donors excluded 15 to 20 rarely observed V segments, including chromosome 9 orphons, because counts were too low. Immune exposure information for the cohort was limited to CMV serostatus. Specific HLA alleles were associated with 15,000 to 20,000 TCR beta sequences at a false discovery rate of 0.05 in a later analysis.

The cohort consisted of hundreds of healthy bone marrow donors. At the time of sampling, all cohort members were nominally healthy, though unrecorded immune exposures were likely present. The donor tested CMV seropositive, placing the donor among the roughly 300 seropositive members of the cohort. Every donor gave a peripheral blood sample, and the peripheral blood mononuclear cells from that sample were used for TCR beta sequencing. Genomic DNA extraction from the blood cell samples was performed with the Qiagen DNeasy Blood Extraction Kit. Library construction relied on the immunoSEQ multiplex PCR assay. For the multiplex PCR, a mixture combining 60 forward primers for TCR Vbeta segments and 13 reverse primers for TCR Jbeta segments was used. The CDR3 region of rearranged TCR beta genes was amplified from genomic DNA with a multiplex PCR assay. On the Illumina HiSeq System, the amplified TCR beta libraries were sequenced as 87-base-pair reads. In the source study's methods: A later analysis tallied roughly 78 million unique TCR beta chains across the roughly 610 repertoires, and about 12 million of those chains were shared by two or more donors. Raw reads were error-corrected and collapsed into unique sequences by a nearest-neighbor algorithm in which closely related sequences were merged to remove PCR and sequencing errors. V, D and J gene segments were assigned by aligning CDR3 sequences to IMGT reference sequences. Each retained sequence needed at least a six-nucleotide match to both a V gene segment and a J gene segment. Rearrangements were called productive when the CDR3 lacked stop codons and stayed in frame with V and J; all others were non-productive. CDR3 was defined according to IMGT convention as the region running from the second conserved V-encoded cysteine to the conserved J-encoded phenylalanine. In an earlier analysis of more than 550 of the donors, sequences lacking an unambiguous match to a single V gene segment were excluded. In an earlier analysis of some 590 of the donors, a V segment was called functional when productive rearrangements were above 56.7%, and segregating when the standard deviation between donors exceeded 5%. A statistical classification framework was built for diagnosing cytomegalovirus status from the catalog of TCR beta chain sequences. V and J gene assignment, in a later analysis, came from comparing TCR nucleotide sequences with IMGT/GENE-DB human TR gene sequences. In a later analysis, CDR3 sequences and most-parsimonious VDJ recombination scenarios were assigned using the TCRdist pipeline. In a later analysis, each TCR beta chain was defined by its CDR3 amino acid sequence together with its V-gene family, and reads without a unique V-gene family were excluded. To address suspected cross-contamination and a sequencing artifact, a later analysis removed approximately 590 highly shared, low-generation-probability nucleotide sequences. A later analysis calculated a clonal expansion index for each public chain from normalized within-repertoire ranks of inferred template counts. In a later analysis, generation probabilities were computed using a VDJ recombination model fitted to out-of-frame rearrangements, and the results were checked against IGoR. In a later analysis, hypergeometric tests were used to score TCR-TCR, TCR-HLA and TCR-CMV co-occurrence, with a repertoire-size bias correction applied to TCR pairs. To estimate false discovery rates, a later analysis permuted the HLA or CMV assignments 20 times. In a later analysis, co-occurring TCRs were grouped using DBSCAN, with TCRdist sequence similarity added in when clustering inside HLA-allele-positive subsets. Repertoires with fewer than 30,000 or more than 120,000 public chains were left out of co-occurrence clustering, as were several repertoires with anomalous nucleotide sharing. This immuneACCESS table, as held by TCRdb, lists in-frame sequences with V and J called but not all clones. Of the missing ones, under half trace to an unresolved V gene in checked studies; the others have no known cause. Clone size and V and J calls were adopted from that table, with D and trimming inferred from the DNA. The sample table holds 150,000 to 200,000 clones, of which 65% to 80% were seen once. The ten largest make up about 2.6% of the sample.

Trimming at the junction amounts to 0 bases on V and 5 bases on J, and the germline ends lie 15 bases apart. From cysteine to phenylalanine, the CDR3 is 16 amino acids long. The sequence is cut down to CDR3 DNA, 48 bases in frame from base 1. Taken from the germline V gene, the CDR1 and CDR2 loops are LGHNA and YNFKEQ. As to this clone: Its binding antigen is unknown. No clone much larger than this one lies a single base away; base qualities are absent.

Sample: PBMCs. The rearranged chain carries TRBV4-2 and TRBJ2-3, with TRBD1 tentatively as D gene (6 bases match). This clonotype was obtained from a woman aged 35 to 49 in good health and CMV-seropositive. The DNA sequence reads TGTGCCAGCAGCCAAGATCTAGGTCAGGGGCGAGATACGCAGTATTTT. Its protein reads: CASSQDLGQGRDTQYF.